This T cell receptor beta chain appears in the sequencing data of a study of cytomegalovirus exposure and HLA in healthy donors. With regard to this clone: The antigen is not known.

Among the donors, all were healthy bone marrow donors. Study-level results: A later analysis associated 15,000 or so TCR beta sequences with HLA alleles at a 0.05 false discovery rate. A list of around 160 TCR beta chains associated with cytomegalovirus was given.

PCR amplification relied on 60 Vbeta primers (plus 13 Jbeta primers). Some clones are missing from TCRdb's copy, which holds only in-frame ones; the method was immunoSEQ multiplex PCR. The sample carries over 150,000 clones, around 78% recorded once. The CDR3 loop spans 13 amino acids. CDR1 and CDR2 from the germline V gene are SNHLY and FYNNEI. V was pared by 3 bases and J by 6 bases, with 11 bases between. The sequence was collected from a woman between 45 and 65 years old in good health and CMV-seropositive. The specimen was PBMCs. V gene TRBV2 combines with J gene TRBJ1-1; no firm D call. The CDR3 region is CASSESRVAEAFF. The CDR3 DNA sequence: TGTGCCAGCAGTGAGAGTCGCGTGGCTGAAGCTTTCTTT.